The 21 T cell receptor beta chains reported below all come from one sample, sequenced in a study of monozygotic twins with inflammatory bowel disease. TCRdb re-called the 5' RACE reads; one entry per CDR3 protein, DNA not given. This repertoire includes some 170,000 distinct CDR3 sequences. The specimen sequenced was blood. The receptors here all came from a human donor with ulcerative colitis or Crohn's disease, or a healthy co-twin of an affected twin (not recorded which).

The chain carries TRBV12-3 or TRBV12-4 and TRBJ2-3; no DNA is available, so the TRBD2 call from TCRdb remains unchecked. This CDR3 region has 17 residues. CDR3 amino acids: CASSLSGLAGLGDTQYF.

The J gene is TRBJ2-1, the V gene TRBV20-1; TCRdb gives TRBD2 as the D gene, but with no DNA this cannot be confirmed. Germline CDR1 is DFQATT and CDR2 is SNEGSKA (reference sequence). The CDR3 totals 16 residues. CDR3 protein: CSASTGRRTSVHEQFF.

The CDR3 is CASSFLASSYNEQFF. The chain links TRBV28 to TRBJ2-1. CDR1 and CDR2 from the germline V gene are MDHEN and SYDVKM. The CDR3 is 15 amino acids.

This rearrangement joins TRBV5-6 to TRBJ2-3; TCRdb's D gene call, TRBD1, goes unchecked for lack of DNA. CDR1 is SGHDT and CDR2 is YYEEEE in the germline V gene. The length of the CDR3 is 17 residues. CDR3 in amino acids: CASSRRSKTGGGDTQYF.

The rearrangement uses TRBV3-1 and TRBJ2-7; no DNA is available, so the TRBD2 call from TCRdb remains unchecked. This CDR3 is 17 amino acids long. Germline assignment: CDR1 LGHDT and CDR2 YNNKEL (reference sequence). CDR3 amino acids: CASSRKGLAGSSYEQYF.

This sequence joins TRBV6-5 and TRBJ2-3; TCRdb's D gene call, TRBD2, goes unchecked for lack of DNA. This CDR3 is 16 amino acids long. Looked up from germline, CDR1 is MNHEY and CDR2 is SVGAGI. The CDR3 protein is CASSYSGGLSTDTQYF.

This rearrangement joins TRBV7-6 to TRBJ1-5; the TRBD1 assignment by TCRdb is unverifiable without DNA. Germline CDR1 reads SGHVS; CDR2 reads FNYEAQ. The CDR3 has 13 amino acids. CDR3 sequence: CASSLDPGRPQHF.

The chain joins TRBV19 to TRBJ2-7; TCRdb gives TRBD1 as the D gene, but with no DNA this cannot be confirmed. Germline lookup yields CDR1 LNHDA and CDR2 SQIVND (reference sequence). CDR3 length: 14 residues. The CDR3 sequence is CASSIDGTIYEQYF.

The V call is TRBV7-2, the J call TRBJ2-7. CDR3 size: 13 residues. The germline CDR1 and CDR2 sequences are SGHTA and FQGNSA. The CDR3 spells CASSLARHYEQYF.

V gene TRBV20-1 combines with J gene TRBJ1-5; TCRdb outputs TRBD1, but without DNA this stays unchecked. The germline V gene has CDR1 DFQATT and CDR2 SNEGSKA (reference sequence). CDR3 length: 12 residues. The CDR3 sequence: CSAKTGIQPQHF.

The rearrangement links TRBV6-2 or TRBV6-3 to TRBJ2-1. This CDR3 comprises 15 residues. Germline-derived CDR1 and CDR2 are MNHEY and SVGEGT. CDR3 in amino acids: CASSYDSAFSNEQFF.

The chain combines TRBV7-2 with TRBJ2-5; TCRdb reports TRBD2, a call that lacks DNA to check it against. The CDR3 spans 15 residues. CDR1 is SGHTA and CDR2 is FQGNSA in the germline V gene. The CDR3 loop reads CASNIAGGLQETQYF.

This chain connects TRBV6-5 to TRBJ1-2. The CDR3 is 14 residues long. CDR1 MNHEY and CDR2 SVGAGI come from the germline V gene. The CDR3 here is CASSYSQFNYGYTF.

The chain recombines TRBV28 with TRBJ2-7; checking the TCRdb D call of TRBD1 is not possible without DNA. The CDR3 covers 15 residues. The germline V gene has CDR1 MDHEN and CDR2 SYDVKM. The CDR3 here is CASSGLGVKLREQYF.

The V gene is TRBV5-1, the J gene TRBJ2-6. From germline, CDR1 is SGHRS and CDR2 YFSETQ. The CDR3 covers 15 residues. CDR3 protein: CASSLEGSGANVLTF.

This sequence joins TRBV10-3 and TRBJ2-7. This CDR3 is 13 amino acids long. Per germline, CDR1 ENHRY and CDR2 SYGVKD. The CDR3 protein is CAISEGTLYEQYF.

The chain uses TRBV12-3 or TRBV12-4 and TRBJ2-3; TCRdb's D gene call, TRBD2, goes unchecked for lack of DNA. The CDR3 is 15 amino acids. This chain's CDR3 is CASSLGGRNPDTQYF.

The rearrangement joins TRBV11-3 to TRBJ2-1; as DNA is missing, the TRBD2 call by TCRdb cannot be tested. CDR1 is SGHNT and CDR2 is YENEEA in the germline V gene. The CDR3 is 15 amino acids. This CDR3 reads CASSSLLSSYNEQFF.

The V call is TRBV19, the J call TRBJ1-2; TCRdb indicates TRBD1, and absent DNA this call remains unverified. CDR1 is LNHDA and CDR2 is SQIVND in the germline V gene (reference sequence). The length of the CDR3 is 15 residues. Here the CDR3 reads CASSSSNRGNYGYTF.

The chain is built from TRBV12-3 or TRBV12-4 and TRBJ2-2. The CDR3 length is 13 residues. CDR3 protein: CASSVLSTGELFF.

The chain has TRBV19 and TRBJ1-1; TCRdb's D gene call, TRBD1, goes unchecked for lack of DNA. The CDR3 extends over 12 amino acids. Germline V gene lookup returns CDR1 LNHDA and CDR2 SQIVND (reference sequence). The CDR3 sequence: CASSTPGTEAFF. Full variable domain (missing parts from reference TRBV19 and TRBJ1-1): DGGITQSPKYLFRKEGQNVTLSCEQNLNHDAMYWYRQDPGQGLRLIYYSQIVNDFQKGDIAEGYSVSREKKESFPLTVTSAQKNPTAFYLCASSTPGTEAFFGQGTRLTVV.